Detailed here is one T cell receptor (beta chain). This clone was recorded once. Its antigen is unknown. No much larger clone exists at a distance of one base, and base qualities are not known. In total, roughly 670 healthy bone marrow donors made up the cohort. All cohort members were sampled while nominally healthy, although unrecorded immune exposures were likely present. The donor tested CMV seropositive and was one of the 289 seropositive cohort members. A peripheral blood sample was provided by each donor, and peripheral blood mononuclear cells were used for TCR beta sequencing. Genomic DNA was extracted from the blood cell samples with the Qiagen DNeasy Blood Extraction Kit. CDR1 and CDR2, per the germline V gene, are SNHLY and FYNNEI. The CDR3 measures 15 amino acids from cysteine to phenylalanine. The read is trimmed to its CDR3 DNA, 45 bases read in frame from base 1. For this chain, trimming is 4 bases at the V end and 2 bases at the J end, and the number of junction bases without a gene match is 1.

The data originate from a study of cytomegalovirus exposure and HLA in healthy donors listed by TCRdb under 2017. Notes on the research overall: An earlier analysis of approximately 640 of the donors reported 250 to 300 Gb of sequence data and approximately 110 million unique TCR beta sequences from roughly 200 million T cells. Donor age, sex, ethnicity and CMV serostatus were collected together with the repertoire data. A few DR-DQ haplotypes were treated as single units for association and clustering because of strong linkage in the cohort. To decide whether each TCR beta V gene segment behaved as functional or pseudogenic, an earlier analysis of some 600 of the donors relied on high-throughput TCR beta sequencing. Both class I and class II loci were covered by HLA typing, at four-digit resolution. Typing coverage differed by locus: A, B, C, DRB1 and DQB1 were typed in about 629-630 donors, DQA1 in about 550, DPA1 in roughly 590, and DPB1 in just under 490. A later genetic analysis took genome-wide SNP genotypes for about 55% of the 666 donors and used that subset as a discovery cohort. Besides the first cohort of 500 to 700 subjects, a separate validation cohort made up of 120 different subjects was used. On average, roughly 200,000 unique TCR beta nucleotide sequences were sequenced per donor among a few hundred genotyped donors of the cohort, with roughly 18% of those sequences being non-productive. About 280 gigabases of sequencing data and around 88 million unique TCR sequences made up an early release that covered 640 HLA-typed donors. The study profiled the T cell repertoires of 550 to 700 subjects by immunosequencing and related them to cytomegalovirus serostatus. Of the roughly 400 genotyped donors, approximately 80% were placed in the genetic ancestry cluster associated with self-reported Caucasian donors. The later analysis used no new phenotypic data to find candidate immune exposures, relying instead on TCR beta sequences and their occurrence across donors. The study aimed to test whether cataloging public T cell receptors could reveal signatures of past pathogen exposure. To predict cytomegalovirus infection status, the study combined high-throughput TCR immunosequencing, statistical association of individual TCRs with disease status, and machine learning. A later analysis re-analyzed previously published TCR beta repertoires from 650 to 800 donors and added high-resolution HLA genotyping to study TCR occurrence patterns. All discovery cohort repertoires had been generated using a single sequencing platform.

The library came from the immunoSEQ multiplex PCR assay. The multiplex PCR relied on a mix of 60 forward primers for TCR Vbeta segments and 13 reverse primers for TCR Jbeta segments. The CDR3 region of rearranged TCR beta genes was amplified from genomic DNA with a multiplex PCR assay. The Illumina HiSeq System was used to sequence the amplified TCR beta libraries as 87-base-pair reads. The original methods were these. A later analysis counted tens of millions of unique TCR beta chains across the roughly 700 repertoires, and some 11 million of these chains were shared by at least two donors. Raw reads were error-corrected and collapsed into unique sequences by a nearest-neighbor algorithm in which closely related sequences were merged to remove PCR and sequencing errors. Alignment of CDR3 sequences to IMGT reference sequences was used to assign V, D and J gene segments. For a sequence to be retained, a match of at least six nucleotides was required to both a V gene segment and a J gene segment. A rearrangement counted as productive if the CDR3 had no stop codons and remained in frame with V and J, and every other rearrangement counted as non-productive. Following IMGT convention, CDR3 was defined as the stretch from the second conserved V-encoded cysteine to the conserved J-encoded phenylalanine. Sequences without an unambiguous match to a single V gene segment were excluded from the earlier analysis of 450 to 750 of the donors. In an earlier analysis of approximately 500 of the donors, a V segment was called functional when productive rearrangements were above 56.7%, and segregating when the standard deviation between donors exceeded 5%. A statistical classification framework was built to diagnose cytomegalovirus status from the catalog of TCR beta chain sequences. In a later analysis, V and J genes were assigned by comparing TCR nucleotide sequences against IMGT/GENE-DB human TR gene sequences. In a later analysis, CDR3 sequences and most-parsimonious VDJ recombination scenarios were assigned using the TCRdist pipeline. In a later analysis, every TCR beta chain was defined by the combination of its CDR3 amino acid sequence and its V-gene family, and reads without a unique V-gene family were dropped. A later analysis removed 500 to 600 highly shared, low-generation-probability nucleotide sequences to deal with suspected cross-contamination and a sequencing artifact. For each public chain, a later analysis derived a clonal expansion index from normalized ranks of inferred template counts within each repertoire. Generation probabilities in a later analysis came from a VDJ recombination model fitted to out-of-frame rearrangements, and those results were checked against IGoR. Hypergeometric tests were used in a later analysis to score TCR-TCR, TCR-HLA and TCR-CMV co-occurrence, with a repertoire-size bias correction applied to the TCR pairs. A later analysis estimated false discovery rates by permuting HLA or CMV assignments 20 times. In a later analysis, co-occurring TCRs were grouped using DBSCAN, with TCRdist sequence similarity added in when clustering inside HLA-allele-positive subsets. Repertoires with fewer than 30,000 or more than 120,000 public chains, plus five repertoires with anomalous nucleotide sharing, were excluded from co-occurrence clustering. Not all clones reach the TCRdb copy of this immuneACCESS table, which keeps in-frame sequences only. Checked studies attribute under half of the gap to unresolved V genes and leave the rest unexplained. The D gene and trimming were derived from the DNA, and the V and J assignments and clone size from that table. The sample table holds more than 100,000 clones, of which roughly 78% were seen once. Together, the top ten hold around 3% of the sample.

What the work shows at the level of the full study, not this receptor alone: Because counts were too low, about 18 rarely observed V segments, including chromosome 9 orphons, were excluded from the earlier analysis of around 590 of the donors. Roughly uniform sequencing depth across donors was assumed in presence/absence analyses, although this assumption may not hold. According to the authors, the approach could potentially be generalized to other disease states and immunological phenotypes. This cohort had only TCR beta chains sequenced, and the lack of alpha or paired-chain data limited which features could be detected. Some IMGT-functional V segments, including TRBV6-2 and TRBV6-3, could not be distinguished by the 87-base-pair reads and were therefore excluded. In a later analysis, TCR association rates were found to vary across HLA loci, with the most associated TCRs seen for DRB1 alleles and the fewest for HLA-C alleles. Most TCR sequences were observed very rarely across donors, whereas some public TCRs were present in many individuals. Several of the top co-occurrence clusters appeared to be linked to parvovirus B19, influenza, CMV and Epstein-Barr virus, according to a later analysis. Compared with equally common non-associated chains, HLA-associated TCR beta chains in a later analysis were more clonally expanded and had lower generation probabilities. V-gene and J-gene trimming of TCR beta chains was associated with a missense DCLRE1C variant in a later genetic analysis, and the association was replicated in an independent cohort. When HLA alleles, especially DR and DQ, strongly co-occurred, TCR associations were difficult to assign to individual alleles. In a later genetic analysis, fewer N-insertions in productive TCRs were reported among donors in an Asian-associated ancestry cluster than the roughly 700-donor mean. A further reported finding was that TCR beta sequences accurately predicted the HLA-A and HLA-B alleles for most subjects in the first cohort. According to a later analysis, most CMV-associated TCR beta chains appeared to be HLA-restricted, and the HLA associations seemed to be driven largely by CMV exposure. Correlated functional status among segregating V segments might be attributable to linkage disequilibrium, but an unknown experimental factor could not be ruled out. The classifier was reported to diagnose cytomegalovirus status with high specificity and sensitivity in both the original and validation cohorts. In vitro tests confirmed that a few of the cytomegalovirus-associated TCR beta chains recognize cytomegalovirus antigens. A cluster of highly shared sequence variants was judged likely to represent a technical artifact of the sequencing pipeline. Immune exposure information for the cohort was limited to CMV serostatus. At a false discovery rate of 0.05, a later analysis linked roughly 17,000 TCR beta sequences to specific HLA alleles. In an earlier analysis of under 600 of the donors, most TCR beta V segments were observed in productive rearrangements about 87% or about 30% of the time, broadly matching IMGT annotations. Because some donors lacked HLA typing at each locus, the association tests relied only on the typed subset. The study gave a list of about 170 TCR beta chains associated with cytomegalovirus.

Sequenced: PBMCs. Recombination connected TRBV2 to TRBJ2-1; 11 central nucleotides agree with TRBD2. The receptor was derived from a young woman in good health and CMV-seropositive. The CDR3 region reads CASSASGGTYNEQFF. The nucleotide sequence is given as TGTGCCAGCAGTGCTAGCGGGGGGACCTACAATGAGCAGTTCTTC.